This T cell receptor beta chain came from a study of T cell responses to AZD1222 COVID-19 vaccine. Study results and limitations: With two AZD1222 doses given, Spike-specific TCR breadth and depth both rose. Most donors were white British and more were female, and clonal diversity was possibly underestimated.

Germline V gene sequence: CDR1 SEHNR, CDR2 FQNEAQ (reference sequence). CDR3 length: 16 residues. Trimming shortened V by 5 bases and J by 0 bases, and 14 bases separated the two germline ends. This clone appeared once. Its matching antigen is unknown. Measured with immunoSEQ multiplex PCR; TCRdb has only the in-frame clones, and not every one. Of tens of thousands of clones listed, nearly 90% are singletons. J is TRBJ1-3 and V is TRBV7-9, with D possibly being TRBD1 (6 bases). The TCR sequence derives from an adult who received the AZD1222 COVID-19 vaccine. Sample: peripheral blood, taken 28 days after the second AZD1222 dose. The CDR3 bases are TGTGCCAGCAGCCTTTCCACAGGGAGCTCTGGAAACACCATATATTTT. Protein: CASSLSTGSSGNTIYF.